This T cell receptor beta chain was recovered during a study of blood T cells in healthy people across ages. With 4 bases removed from V and 7 bases from J, the gap between germline ends came to 14 bases. Germline V gene sequence: CDR1 MNHEY, CDR2 SVGEGT. There are 14 residues in the CDR3. Using a J-beta primer mix together with a sample-barcoded 5' primer, a second PCR was run for roughly 7 to 11 cycles. TCRdb re-derived calls from the 5' RACE reads in MiXCR, one entry per CDR3 protein. This repertoire shows around 870,000 distinct CDR3 sequences, under 35% found once; its top ten account for 15% to 20%.

The TCR originated in an elderly woman in good health. Input material: blood. The rearrangement joins TRBV6-2 or TRBV6-3 to TRBJ1-5; D gene ambiguous. The CDR3 DNA sequence: TGTGCCAGCAGTTCAGTGCAGTTTAGACAGCCCCAGCATTTT. Translation: CASSSVQFRQPQHF.